This entry is about one T cell receptor (beta chain). Antigen: not known. The sample comes from a study of CXCR3-negative and CXCR3-positive naive CD8 T cells. Study-wide results and caveats: The TRB CDR3s that CXCR3-positive naive cells carried were more hydrophobic than those of CXCR3-negative naive cells. Naive CXCR3-positive and CXCR3-negative cells shared similar TRBV-TRBJ usage, unlike memory cells.

5' RACE that incorporated UMI labels was used to prepare the TRB cDNA libraries. TCRdb reprocessed the 5' RACE reads and stores each CDR3 protein as one record, lacking DNA. This sample's table reports 150,000 to 180,000 distinct CDR3 sequences. Using triplicate sorts, about 270,000 cells were collected each time from every CD8+ T cell subset. By phenotype, naive CD8+ T cells were CD45RO-CCR7+CD27+CD95-. Germline CDR1 SGHRS, CDR2 YFSETQ. The CDR3 consists of 15 residues. The sequencing input was naive CXCR3+ CD8+ T cells from blood. Indicated subset: CD45RO-CCR7+CD27+CD95- naive CD8+ T cells expressing CXCR3 (TNR3+). This receptor was identified in a human donor in good health. Some clones in this sample may be carry-over from other donors' samples. The chain joins TRBV5-1 to TRBJ2-3; with no DNA, the TCRdb D assignment of TRBD1 cannot be verified. CDR3 region: CASSFTGTSTDTQYF.